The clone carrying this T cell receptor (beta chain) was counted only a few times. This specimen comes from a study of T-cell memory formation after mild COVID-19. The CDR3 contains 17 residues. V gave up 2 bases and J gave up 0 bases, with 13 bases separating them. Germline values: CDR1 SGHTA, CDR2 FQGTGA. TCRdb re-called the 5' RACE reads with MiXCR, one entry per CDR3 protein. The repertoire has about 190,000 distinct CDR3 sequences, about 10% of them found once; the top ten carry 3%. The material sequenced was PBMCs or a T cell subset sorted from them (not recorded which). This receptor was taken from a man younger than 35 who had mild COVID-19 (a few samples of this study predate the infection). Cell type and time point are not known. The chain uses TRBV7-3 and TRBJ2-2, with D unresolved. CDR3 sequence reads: CASSLSRDVANTGELFF. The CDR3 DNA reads TGTGCCAGCAGCTTATCCCGCGACGTCGCGAACACCGGGGAGCTGTTTTTT.